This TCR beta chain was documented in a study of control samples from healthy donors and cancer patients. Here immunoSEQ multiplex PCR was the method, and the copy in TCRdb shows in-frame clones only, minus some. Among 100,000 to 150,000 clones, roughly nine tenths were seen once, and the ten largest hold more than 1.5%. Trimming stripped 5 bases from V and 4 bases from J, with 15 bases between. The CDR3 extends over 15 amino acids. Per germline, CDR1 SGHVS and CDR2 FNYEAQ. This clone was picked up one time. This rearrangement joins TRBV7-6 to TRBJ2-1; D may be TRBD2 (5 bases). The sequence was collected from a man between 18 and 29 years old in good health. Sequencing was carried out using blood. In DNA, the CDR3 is TGTGCCAGCAGCGTCCGGGAAGGGCCATACAATGAGCAGTTCTTC. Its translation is CASSVREGPYNEQFF.